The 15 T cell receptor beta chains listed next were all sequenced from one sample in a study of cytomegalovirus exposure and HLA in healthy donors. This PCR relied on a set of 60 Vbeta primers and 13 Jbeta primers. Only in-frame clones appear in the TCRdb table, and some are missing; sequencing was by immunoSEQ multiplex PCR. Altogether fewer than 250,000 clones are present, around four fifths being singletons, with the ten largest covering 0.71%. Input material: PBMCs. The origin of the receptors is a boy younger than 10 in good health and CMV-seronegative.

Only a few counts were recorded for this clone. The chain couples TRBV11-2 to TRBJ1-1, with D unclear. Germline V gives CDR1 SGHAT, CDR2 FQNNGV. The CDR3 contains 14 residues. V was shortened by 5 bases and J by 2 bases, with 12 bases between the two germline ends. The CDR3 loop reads CASSLQAANTEAFF. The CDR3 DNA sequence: TGTGCCAGCAGCCTCCAAGCCGCAAACACTGAAGCTTTCTTT.

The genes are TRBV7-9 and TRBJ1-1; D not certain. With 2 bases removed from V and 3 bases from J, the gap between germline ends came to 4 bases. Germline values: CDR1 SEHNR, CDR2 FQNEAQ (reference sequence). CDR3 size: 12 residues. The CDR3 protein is CASSLPYTEAFF. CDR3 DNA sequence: TGTGCCAGCAGCTTACCTTACACTGAAGCTTTCTTT.

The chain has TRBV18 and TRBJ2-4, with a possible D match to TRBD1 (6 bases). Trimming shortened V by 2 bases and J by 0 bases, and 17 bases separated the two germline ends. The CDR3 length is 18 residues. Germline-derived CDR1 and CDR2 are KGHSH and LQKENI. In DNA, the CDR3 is TGTGCCAGCTCACCAGTGAGACAGGCCGATCTAGCCAAAAACATTCAGTACTTC. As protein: CASSPVRQADLAKNIQYF.

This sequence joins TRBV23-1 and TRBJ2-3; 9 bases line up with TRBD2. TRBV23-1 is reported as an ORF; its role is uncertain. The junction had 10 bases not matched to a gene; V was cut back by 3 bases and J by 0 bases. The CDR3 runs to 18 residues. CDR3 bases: TGCGCCAGCAGTCAGACTAGCGGATTTTGGACTAGCACAGATACGCAGTATTTT. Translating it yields CASSQTSGFWTSTDTQYF.

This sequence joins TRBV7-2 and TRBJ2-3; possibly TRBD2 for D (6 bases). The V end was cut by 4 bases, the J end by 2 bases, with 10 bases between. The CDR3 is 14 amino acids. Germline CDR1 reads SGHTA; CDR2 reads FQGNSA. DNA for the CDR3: TGTGCCAGCAGCTCACTAGCCTCCACAGATACGCAGTATTTT. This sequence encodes CASSSLASTDTQYF.

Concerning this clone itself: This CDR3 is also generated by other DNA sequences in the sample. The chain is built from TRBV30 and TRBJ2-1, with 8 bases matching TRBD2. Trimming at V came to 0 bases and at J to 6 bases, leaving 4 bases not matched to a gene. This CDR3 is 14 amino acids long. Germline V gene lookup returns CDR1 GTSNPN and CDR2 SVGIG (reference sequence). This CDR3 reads CAWSVAGGRNEQFF. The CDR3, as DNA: TGTGCCTGGAGTGTCGCGGGGGGCCGCAATGAGCAGTTCTTC.

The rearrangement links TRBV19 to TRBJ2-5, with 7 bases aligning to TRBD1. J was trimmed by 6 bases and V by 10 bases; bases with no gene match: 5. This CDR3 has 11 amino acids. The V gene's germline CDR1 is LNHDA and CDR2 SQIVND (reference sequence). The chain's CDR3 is CATRQGKTQYF. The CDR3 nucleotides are TGTGCCACAAGACAGGGAAAGACCCAGTACTTC.

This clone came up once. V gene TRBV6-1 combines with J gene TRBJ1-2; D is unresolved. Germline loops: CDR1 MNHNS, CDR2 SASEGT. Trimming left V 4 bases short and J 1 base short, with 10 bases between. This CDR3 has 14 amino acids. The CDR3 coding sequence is TGTGCCAGCAGTGGACGGGGAGGTAACTATGGCTACACCTTC. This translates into CASSGRGGNYGYTF.

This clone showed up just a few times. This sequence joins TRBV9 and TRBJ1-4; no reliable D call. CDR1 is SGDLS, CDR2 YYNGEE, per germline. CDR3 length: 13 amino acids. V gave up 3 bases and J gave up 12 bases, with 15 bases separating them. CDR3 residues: CASSAPNSGELFF. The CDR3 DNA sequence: TGTGCCAGCAGCGCCCCAAATAGCGGAGAACTGTTTTTT.

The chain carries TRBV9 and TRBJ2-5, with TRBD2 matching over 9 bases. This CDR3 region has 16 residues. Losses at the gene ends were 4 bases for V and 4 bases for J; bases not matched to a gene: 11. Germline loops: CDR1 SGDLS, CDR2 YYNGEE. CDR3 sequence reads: CASSPSSGSGLETQYF. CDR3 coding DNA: TGTGCCAGCAGCCCCAGTAGCGGGAGCGGTTTAGAGACCCAGTACTTC.

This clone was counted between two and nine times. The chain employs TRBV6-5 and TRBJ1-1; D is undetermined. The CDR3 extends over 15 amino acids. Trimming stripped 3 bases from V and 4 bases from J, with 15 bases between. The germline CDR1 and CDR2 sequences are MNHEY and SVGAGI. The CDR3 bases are TGTGCCAGCAGTTATAACGTGTATGGAGGCACTGAAGCTTTCTTT. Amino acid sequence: CASSYNVYGGTEAFF.

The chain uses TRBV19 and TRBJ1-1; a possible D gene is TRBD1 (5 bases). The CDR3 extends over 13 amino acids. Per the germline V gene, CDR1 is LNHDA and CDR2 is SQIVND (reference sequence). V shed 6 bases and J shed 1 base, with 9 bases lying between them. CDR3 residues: CASSYGGNTEAFF. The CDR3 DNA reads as TGTGCCAGTAGCTACGGGGGGAACACTGAAGCTTTCTTT. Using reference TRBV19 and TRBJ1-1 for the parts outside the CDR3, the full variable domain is DGGITQSPKYLFRKEGQNVTLSCEQNLNHDAMYWYRQDPGQGLRLIYYSQIVNDFQKGDIAEGYSVSREKKESFPLTVTSAQKNPTAFYLCASSYGGNTEAFFGQGTRLTVV.

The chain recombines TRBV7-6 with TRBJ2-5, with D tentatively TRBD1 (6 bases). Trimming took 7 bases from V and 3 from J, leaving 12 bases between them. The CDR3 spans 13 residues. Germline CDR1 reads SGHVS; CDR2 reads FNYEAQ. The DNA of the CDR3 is TGTGCCAGCAAAAATAGGACAGAAGAGACCCAGTACTTC. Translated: CASKNRTEETQYF.

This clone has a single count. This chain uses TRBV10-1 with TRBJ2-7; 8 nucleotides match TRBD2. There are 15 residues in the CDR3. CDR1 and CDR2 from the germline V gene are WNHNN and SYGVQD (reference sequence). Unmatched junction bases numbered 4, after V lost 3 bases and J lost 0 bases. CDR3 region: CASSEKLADSYEQYF. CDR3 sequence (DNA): TGCGCCAGCAGTGAAAAACTAGCGGACTCCTACGAGCAGTACTTC.

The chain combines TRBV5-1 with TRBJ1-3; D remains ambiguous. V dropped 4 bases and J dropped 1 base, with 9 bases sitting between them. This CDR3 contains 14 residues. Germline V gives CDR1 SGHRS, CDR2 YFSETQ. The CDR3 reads CASSLAGSGNTIYF. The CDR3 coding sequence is TGCGCCAGCAGCCTCGCAGGATCTGGAAACACCATATATTTT.